This passage covers 27 T cell receptor beta chains from one sample sequenced in a study of T cells in Graves' hyperthyroidism and ophthalmopathy. The TCR beta CDR3 regions underwent amplification using RNA transcripts as the source. The HTBI primer set drove a first-round RT-PCR of the TCR CDR3. A single record per CDR3 protein comes from TCRdb applying MiXCR to the multiplex PCR reads. The sample contains about 520,000 distinct CDR3 sequences, around a quarter of which appear only once. The specimen sequenced was blood. All receptors derive from a woman younger than 45 with Graves' ophthalmopathy.

This clonotype was seen at least ten times. This chain uses TRBV12-3 or TRBV12-4 with TRBJ1-2; D gene ambiguous. V shed 6 bases and J shed 8 bases, with 13 bases lying between them. The length of the CDR3 is 12 residues. The CDR3 here is CASSPLPGGYTF. The CDR3 DNA is TGTGCCAGCAGCCCCCTTCCGGGGGGCTACACCTTC.

In its sample, this clonotype was seen many times. The CDR3 bases are TGTGCCAGCAGTTTAGTCCGCGCGAACACCGGGGAGCTGTTTTTT. This gives the protein CASSLVRANTGELFF. The chain recombines TRBV12-3 or TRBV12-4 with TRBJ2-2; no definite D call. V lost 1 base to trimming and J lost 0 bases, with 6 bases between them. This CDR3 contains 15 residues.

This clonotype was seen repeatedly, ten times or more. V and J are TRBV11-2 and TRBJ2-2; D unclear. The CDR3 consists of 12 residues. V lost 5 bases and J 8 bases, leaving 9 bases between the germline ends. Germline V CDR1 and CDR2: SGHAT, FQNNGV. The CDR3 sequence is CASSHMAGELFF. The CDR3 region has the DNA TGTGCCAGCAGCCACATGGCTGGGGAGCTGTTTTTT.

This clonotype was seen at least ten times. This sequence joins TRBV6-5 and TRBJ2-5; no clear D. Germline loops: CDR1 MNHEY, CDR2 SVGAGI. CDR3 length: 15 residues. V lost 0 bases and J lost 4, with 12 bases in between. The CDR3 protein is CASSYSTVGSETQYF. Here the CDR3 DNA reads TGTGCCAGCAGTTACTCGACCGTGGGGTCAGAGACCCAGTACTTC.

At least ten counts were recorded for this clonotype. This CDR3 is CAWSVKVGTQYF. DNA for the CDR3: TGTGCCTGGAGTGTCAAAGTGGGGACCCAGTACTTC. The chain is built from TRBV30 and TRBJ2-5; no reliable D call. Germline values: CDR1 GTSNPN, CDR2 SVGIG (reference sequence). The CDR3 runs to 12 residues. Trimming pared 0 bases from V and 7 bases from J, leaving 9 bases between.

This clonotype was observed at least ten times. The chain carries TRBV4-1 and TRBJ2-7; D possibly corresponds to TRBD1 (8 bases). This CDR3 is built from 13 residues. V was clipped by 5 bases and J by 5 bases, with 13 bases between them. The germline gives CDR1 MGHRA, CDR2 YSYEKL. As DNA, the CDR3 is TGCGCCAGCAGCGTCACAGGGGGGGACGAGCAGTACTTC. Translated, it gives CASSVTGGDEQYF.

This clonotype was detected many times. This chain links TRBV18 with TRBJ1-5; a possible D gene is TRBD1 (6 bases). V was pared by 6 bases and J by 2 bases, with 11 bases between. The CDR3 has 14 amino acids. Germline V lookup: CDR1 KGHSH, CDR2 LQKENI. The chain's CDR3 is CASSPYRGNQPQHF. The CDR3 bases are TGTGCCAGCTCCCCGTACAGGGGCAATCAGCCCCAGCATTTT.

This clonotype came up many times. V is TRBV20-1 and J is TRBJ1-2; perhaps TRBD1 as D (5 bases). CDR3 length: 13 residues. Looked up from germline, CDR1 is DFQATT and CDR2 is SNEGSKA (reference sequence). Deletions cut 4 bases from V and 4 bases from J, with 13 bases between. This chain's CDR3 is CSATERGGYGYTF. The CDR3 DNA follows: TGCAGTGCTACAGAGCGGGGCGGCTATGGCTACACCTTC.

The V gene is TRBV6-5, the J gene TRBJ2-2; tentatively, D is TRBD1 (6 bases). Trimming pared 1 base from V and 5 bases from J, leaving 17 bases between. The CDR3 consists of 17 residues. Germline values: CDR1 MNHEY, CDR2 SVGAGI. The CDR3 is CASSYFGQSARTGELFF. DNA for the CDR3: TGTGCCAGCAGTTACTTCGGACAGTCGGCGAGGACCGGGGAGCTGTTTTTT.

Many counts were recorded for this clonotype. This rearrangement joins TRBV6-5 to TRBJ1-2; 7 bases line up with TRBD1. The CDR3 sequence is 13 residues long. Losses at the gene ends were 4 bases for V and 8 bases for J; bases not matched to a gene: 7. The germline gives CDR1 MNHEY, CDR2 SVGAGI. CDR3 DNA sequence: TGTGCCAGCAGTTCCTCGGGCAGGGGGGGCTACACCTTC. As protein: CASSSSGRGGYTF.

CDR3 sequence: CASGLAGDLQETQYF. CDR3 nucleotide sequence: TGTGCCAGCGGACTAGCGGGGGACCTTCAAGAGACCCAGTACTTC. This chain joins TRBV28 and TRBJ2-5, with 13 bases identical to TRBD2. With 8 bases clipped from V and 2 bases from J, the junction kept 5 bases outside the gene matches. The CDR3 loop spans 15 amino acids. Germline assignment: CDR1 MDHEN and CDR2 SYDVKM. Based on the CDR3 plus reference TRBV28 and TRBJ2-5, the full variable domain is DVKVTQSSRYLVKRTGEKVFLECVQDMDHENMFWYRQDPGLGLRLIYFSYDVKMKEKGDIPEGYSVSREKKERFSLILESASTNQTSMYLCASGLAGDLQETQYFGPGTRLLVL.

A few counts support this clonotype. With a much larger clone just one base away, this may be a read error. The J gene is TRBJ1-1, the V gene TRBV20-1, with D hard to call. Germline V gene data show CDR1 as DFQATT and CDR2 as SNEGSKA (reference sequence). The CDR3 is made up of 13 amino acids. Here the CDR3 reads CSAPDNINTEACF. The CDR3 DNA sequence: TGCAGTGCTCCCGACAATATCAACACTGAAGCTTGCTTT.

This clonotype has at least ten counts. The rearrangement uses TRBV6-1 and TRBJ2-7, with no clear D. CDR1 and CDR2 from the germline V gene are MNHNS and SASEGT. CDR3 length: 14 amino acids. Trimming pared 3 bases from V and 2 bases from J, leaving 11 bases between. CDR3 region: CASSDRPDPYEQYF. The CDR3, as DNA: TGTGCCAGCAGTGATCGACCGGACCCCTACGAGCAGTACTTC.

This clonotype was detected ten times or more. The chain joins TRBV12-3 or TRBV12-4 to TRBJ2-7; no reliable D call. The CDR3 sequence is 15 residues long. V was pared by 3 bases and J by 0 bases, with 12 bases between. The CDR3 loop reads CASSFPQADSYEQYF. The CDR3 DNA reads TGTGCCAGCAGTTTTCCCCAGGCTGACTCCTACGAGCAGTACTTC.

This clonotype was detected many times. This chain uses TRBV14 with TRBJ1-2; D might be TRBD1 (5 bases). Between the trimmed V and J ends, which lost 6 bases and 4 bases, there was a span of 12 bases. The V gene's germline CDR1 is SGHDN and CDR2 FVKESK. The CDR3 consists of 13 residues. The DNA for the CDR3 is TGTGCCAGCAGTCGGGACGTCTCCTATGGCTACACCTTC. This sequence encodes CASSRDVSYGYTF.

This clonotype showed up many times. The CDR3 region is CASSPGPGQGGLTEAFF. CDR3 sequence (DNA): TGTGCCAGCAGCCCCGGACCCGGACAGGGGGGTCTTACTGAAGCTTTCTTT. This chain joins TRBV27 and TRBJ1-1; 10 positions agree with TRBD1. This CDR3 comprises 17 residues. The ends lost 6 bases at V and 5 bases at J; junction bases unmatched: 15. Germline V gives CDR1 MNHEY, CDR2 SMNVEV (reference sequence).

This chain joins TRBV6-1 and TRBJ1-5; D is unresolved. Germline V lookup: CDR1 MNHNS, CDR2 SASEGT. Trimming removed 6 bases at V and 5 bases at J, with 8 bases between. There are 12 residues in the CDR3. The CDR3 spells CASSSIHQPQHF. CDR3 nucleotides: TGTGCCAGCAGCTCTATCCATCAGCCCCAGCATTTT.

This clonotype was detected many times. The chain joins TRBV11-2 to TRBJ2-5; D is perhaps TRBD2 (6 bases). There are 15 residues in the CDR3. In germline, CDR1 is SGHAT, CDR2 FQNNGV. With 1 base removed from V and 3 bases from J, the gap between germline ends came to 12 bases. The DNA of the CDR3 is TGTGCCAGCAGCTTAGGGGACTGGGCCGAAGAGACCCAGTACTTC. Residues: CASSLGDWAEETQYF.

Regarding this clonotype: At one end, the junction sequence differs from germline, possibly due to a read error. The CDR3 nucleotides read TGTGCCAGCTCACCCGGGACAGACTATGGCTACAGCTTC. Translating gives CASSPGTDYGYSF. V and J are TRBV18 and TRBJ1-2, with TRBD1 matching 7 bases. Looked up from germline, CDR1 is KGHSH and CDR2 is LQKENI. CDR3 length: 13 amino acids.

V and J are TRBV12-3 or TRBV12-4 and TRBJ1-2; 7 bases line up with TRBD1. This CDR3 contains 17 residues. The V and J ends lost 1 base and 8 bases, in that order; junction bases with no gene match: 16. The DNA for the CDR3 is TGTGCCAGCAGTTTAGAATCCGGACAGGTGTTCCTTGAGGGCTACACCTTC. Protein sequence: CASSLESGQVFLEGYTF.

This clonotype was counted only a few times. A much more abundant neighbour one base away suggests this may be a read error. The V gene is TRBV2, the J gene TRBJ1-2; D remains unclear. This CDR3 region has 14 residues. CDR1 is SNHLY and CDR2 is FYNNEI in the germline V gene. CDR3 protein: CASSAEGFGNGYAF. In DNA, the CDR3 is TGTGCCAGCAGTGCAGAAGGTTTTGGGAATGGCTACGCCTTC.

The chain combines TRBV5-1 with TRBJ2-5, with 13 positions matching TRBD2. Germline CDR1 SGHRS, CDR2 YFSETQ. The CDR3 covers 16 residues. J was trimmed by 1 base and V by 3 bases; bases with no gene match: 3. The chain's CDR3 is CASSYGLAGAQETQYF. CDR3 DNA: TGCGCCAGCAGCTATGGACTAGCGGGGGCCCAAGAGACCCAGTACTTC.

This clonotype occurred a few times. A much larger clone differs from this one at a single base, so this may be a read error. The chain joins TRBV27 to TRBJ1-1, with D unresolved. The germline gives CDR1 MNHEY, CDR2 SMNVEV (reference sequence). The CDR3 consists of 14 residues. CDR3 region: CAGSLLYGNTEAFF. In nucleotides, the CDR3 is TGTGCCGGCAGTTTATTGTATGGGAACACTGAAGCTTTCTTT.

This clonotype was observed at least ten times. The chain links TRBV20-1 to TRBJ2-7; D unclear. V lost 4 bases and J lost 2, with 15 bases in between. The CDR3 loop spans 14 amino acids. CDR1 and CDR2 (germline): DFQATT, SNEGSKA (reference sequence). The CDR3 DNA reads TGCAGTGCTAATAGGGCAGATTCAACCTACGAGCAGTACTTC. This gives the protein CSANRADSTYEQYF.

Written as DNA, the CDR3 is TGCAGCGCCGGAGTCTATCGCTACGAGCAGTACTTC. Translation: CSAGVYRYEQYF. This chain connects TRBV29-1 to TRBJ2-7, with D unclear. The CDR3 has 12 residues. The V gene lost 7 bases and the J gene lost 3 bases, with 13 bases spanning the gap. Germline V lookup: CDR1 SQVTM, CDR2 ANQGSEA.

This sequence joins TRBV6-5 and TRBJ2-7; 7 bases agree with TRBD2. This CDR3 is built from 15 residues. Trimming took 0 bases from V and 3 from J; bases not matched to a gene: 5. Germline assignment: CDR1 MNHEY and CDR2 SVGAGI. The DNA of the CDR3 is TGTGCCAGCAGTTACTCGGCGGCTAGCGGCTACGAGCAGTACTTC. Amino acids: CASSYSAASGYEQYF.

This clonotype occurred many times. CDR3 nucleotide sequence: TGCAGTGCTAGAGTAGAACAGGCGTCCAATCAGCCCCAGCATTTT. Residues: CSARVEQASNQPQHF. This chain links TRBV20-1 with TRBJ1-5; perhaps TRBD1 as D (5 bases). The CDR3 is 15 amino acids. Germline V gene data show CDR1 as DFQATT and CDR2 as SNEGSKA (reference sequence). The ends were cut back, 1 base at V and 3 bases at J, with 13 bases in the middle.